These 32 T cell receptor beta chains were all obtained from the same sample, sequenced in a study of blood T cells in healthy people across ages. Alongside a J-beta primer mix, a sample-barcoded 5' primer served in a second PCR lasting about 7 to 11 cycles. TCRdb reprocessed the 5' RACE reads with MiXCR, giving one entry per CDR3 protein. The sample lists approximately 1,000,000 distinct CDR3 sequences, more than 30% occurring once. The sample consisted of blood. The receptor set was obtained from a young man in good health.

This clonotype was picked up many times. The V call is TRBV7-2, the J call TRBJ2-1; 7 nucleotides line up with TRBD1. The V gene end was trimmed by 5 bases and the J gene end by 2 bases; junction bases not matched to a gene: 6. Germline V lookup: CDR1 SGHTA, CDR2 FQGNSA. CDR3 size: 15 residues. As DNA, the CDR3 is TGTGCCAGCAGCCTAGACAGGGAGACCTACAATGAGCAGTTCTTC. This encodes CASSLDRETYNEQFF.

This clonotype came up a few times. This chain connects TRBV20-1 to TRBJ1-5, with 7 bases fitting TRBD1. The V gene's germline CDR1 is DFQATT and CDR2 SNEGSKA (reference sequence). Unmatched junction bases numbered 7, after V lost 1 base and J lost 4 bases. The CDR3 is 15 amino acids. CDR3 sequence reads: CSARAGQLVNQPQHF. In nucleotides, the CDR3 is TGCAGTGCTAGAGCGGGACAGCTAGTAAATCAGCCCCAGCATTTT.

The genes are TRBV7-9 and TRBJ2-7; D gene ambiguous. The CDR3 extends over 12 amino acids. V was pared by 2 bases and J by 5 bases, with 7 bases between. The germline V gene encodes CDR1 SEHNR and CDR2 FQNEAQ (reference sequence). CDR3 DNA sequence: TGTGCCAGCAGCTTAAAAGGAGACGAGCAGTACTTC. It translates to CASSLKGDEQYF.

This clonotype turned up a few times. The J gene is TRBJ1-5, the V gene TRBV20-1, with a possible D match to TRBD1 (5 bases). The V gene's germline CDR1 is DFQATT and CDR2 SNEGSKA (reference sequence). This CDR3 region has 14 residues. V gave up 4 bases and J gave up 0 bases, with 10 bases separating them. The chain's CDR3 is CSAKTGTSNQPQHF. In DNA form, the CDR3 reads TGCAGTGCTAAAACCGGGACTAGCAATCAGCCCCAGCATTTT.

This chain joins TRBV6-5 and TRBJ2-5; no firm D call. The ends were cut back, 2 bases at V and 3 bases at J, with 7 bases in the middle. Germline V gives CDR1 MNHEY, CDR2 SVGAGI. The CDR3 spans 13 residues. This CDR3 reads CASSYRLKETQYF. CDR3 nucleotides: TGTGCCAGCAGTTACCGGCTCAAAGAGACCCAGTACTTC.

The J gene is TRBJ1-4, the V gene TRBV7-2, with TRBD1 identical over 7 bases. Germline lookup yields CDR1 SGHTA and CDR2 FQGNSA. The ends lost 0 bases at V and 4 bases at J; junction bases unmatched: 5. The CDR3 covers 16 residues. The CDR3: CASSLALTGVNEKLFF. The CDR3 DNA reads TGTGCCAGCAGCTTAGCGCTTACAGGGGTTAATGAAAAACTGTTTTTT.

V gene TRBV6-1 combines with J gene TRBJ2-7, with D tentatively TRBD1 (5 bases). TRBJ2-5 matches the DNA end more closely, so the J call is doubtful. Germline V gives CDR1 MNHNS, CDR2 SASEGT. This CDR3 is built from 16 residues. The CDR3 nucleotides read TGTGCCAGCAGTGGCCTTGGGGCAGGGCGAAAAGAGACCCAGTACTTC. It is translated as CASSGLGAGRKETQYF.

V is TRBV6-2 or TRBV6-3 and J is TRBJ1-2; unclear D gene. The V gene's germline CDR1 is MNHEY and CDR2 SVGEGT. The CDR3 runs 11 residues. V was shortened by 6 bases and J by 8 bases, with 10 bases between the two germline ends. The CDR3 loop reads CASRDRGGYTF. CDR3 sequence (DNA): TGTGCCAGCAGAGATCGCGGGGGCTACACCTTC.

The rearrangement joins TRBV20-1 to TRBJ1-1, with D tentatively TRBD1 (5 bases). The CDR3 is 12 residues long. CDR1 is DFQATT and CDR2 is SNEGSKA in the germline V gene (reference sequence). With 6 bases removed from V and 5 bases from J, the gap between germline ends came to 13 bases. The CDR3 loop reads CSASDIETEAFF. As DNA, the CDR3 is TGCAGTGCCTCGGACATTGAGACTGAAGCTTTCTTT.

As for this clonotype: This may arise from a read error, as a much more abundant clone is one base away. The DNA of the CDR3 is TGTGCCAGCAGACCCGGGACTGGCGGGGGCTACAATGAGCAGTTCTTC. Its protein product is CASRPGTGGGYNEQFF. The rearrangement uses TRBV2 and TRBJ2-1, with 7 bases identical to TRBD2. The CDR3 loop spans 16 amino acids. The V segment lost 6 bases and the J segment 3 bases; nucleotides outside the gene matches: 11. Germline loops: CDR1 SNHLY, CDR2 FYNNEI.

A word on this clonotype: Given a much more abundant clone one base away, this may be a read error. The chain links TRBV7-2 to TRBJ2-7; no definite D call. This CDR3 has 15 amino acids. Germline V gene lookup returns CDR1 SGHTA and CDR2 FQGNSA. Trimming shortened V by 3 bases and J by 3 bases, and 15 bases separated the two germline ends. CDR3 in amino acids: CASSFGAYEDYEQYF. The CDR3 bases are TGTGCCAGCAGCTTTGGCGCGTACGAGGACTACGAGCAGTACTTC.

This chain links TRBV20-1 with TRBJ1-2; 7 bases are a match to TRBD1. The CDR3 is 13 residues long. J lost 2 bases, V lost 2 bases, and 2 bases had no gene match. Germline V lookup: CDR1 DFQATT, CDR2 SNEGSKA (reference sequence). The CDR3 bases are TGCAGTGCTAGAACGACAGGGAACTATGGCTACACCTTC. Protein: CSARTTGNYGYTF.

This clonotype turned up a few times. V is TRBV21-1 and J is TRBJ1-1. TRBV21-1 is annotated as a pseudogene. This CDR3 contains 16 residues. CDR3 sequence: CASSLNRQSLNTEAFF. Here the CDR3 DNA reads TGTGCCAGCAGCCTCAATCGGCAATCGTTGAACACTGAAGCTTTCTTT.

The genes are TRBV6-6 and TRBJ1-6; 9 bases are shared with TRBD1. Germline trimming cut 2 bases from V and 10 bases from J; bases unmatched to any gene: 9. The CDR3 totals 16 residues. Looked up from germline, CDR1 is MNHNY and CDR2 is SVGAGI (reference sequence). The CDR3 is CASSYPSGTGISPLHF. The DNA for the CDR3 is TGTGCCAGCAGTTACCCGTCCGGGACAGGGATCTCACCCCTCCACTTT.

V is TRBV6-6 and J is TRBJ1-1; no clear D. Looked up from germline, CDR1 is MNHNY and CDR2 is SVGAGI (reference sequence). The CDR3 length is 13 residues. Trimming shortened V by 7 bases and J by 3 bases, and 12 bases separated the two germline ends. The CDR3 nucleotides read TGTGCCAGCACTTTATCAGGAGACACTGAAGCTTTCTTT. Translation: CASTLSGDTEAFF.

This chain links TRBV4-3 with TRBJ1-2; D ambiguous. The germline V gene encodes CDR1 LGHNA and CDR2 YSLEER. V lost 0 bases and J 3 bases, leaving 14 bases between the germline ends. CDR3 length equals 16 residues. The CDR3 loop reads CASSQDLVEGYYGYTF. CDR3 sequence (DNA): TGCGCCAGCAGCCAAGATCTTGTTGAAGGATACTATGGCTACACCTTC.

This clonotype was observed a handful of times. This may be a read error: a much more frequent sequence differs by one nucleotide. The V gene is TRBV20-1, the J gene TRBJ2-5; 12 bases map to TRBD2. The V segment lost 3 bases and the J segment 11 bases; nucleotides outside the gene matches: 13. Germline values: CDR1 DFQATT, CDR2 SNEGSKA (reference sequence). The CDR3 loop spans 15 amino acids. CDR3 coding DNA: TGCAGTGCTAGGTCCCCTAGCGGGGGGGCATATGAGCAGTACTTC. This sequence encodes CSARSPSGGAYEQYF.

V usage is TRBV5-4 and J usage is TRBJ1-4, with D hard to call. Looked up from germline, CDR1 is SGHNT and CDR2 is YYREEE (reference sequence). This CDR3 comprises 16 residues. Trimming took off 0 bases at V and 0 bases at J, with 9 bases between the two ends. CDR3 in DNA: TGTGCCAGCAGCTTGGCCGGGAGGTCAACTAATGAAAAACTGTTTTTT. Protein product: CASSLAGRSTNEKLFF.

The gene calls are TRBV20-1 and TRBJ2-5, with D perhaps matching TRBD2 (5 bases). CDR1 DFQATT and CDR2 SNEGSKA come from the germline V gene (reference sequence). Trimming removed 5 bases at V and 5 bases at J, with 18 bases between. The CDR3 is 14 amino acids. CDR3 coding DNA: TGCAGTGCTCCTCCCGCCGGGAACACGGAGACCCAGTACTTC. Protein sequence: CSAPPAGNTETQYF.

This rearrangement joins TRBV6-2 or TRBV6-3 to TRBJ2-5; D not resolved. V was clipped by 2 bases and J by 5 bases, with 9 bases between them. The CDR3 extends over 13 amino acids. Germline V gives CDR1 MNHEY, CDR2 SVGEGT. The CDR3 nucleotides read TGTGCCAGCAGTTACAGTGGTTTCGAGACCCAGTACTTC. Protein sequence: CASSYSGFETQYF.

The chain has TRBV3-1 and TRBJ2-3, with D possibly being TRBD1 (6 bases). Per germline, CDR1 LGHDT and CDR2 YNNKEL (reference sequence). This CDR3 region has 15 residues. Between the trimmed V and J ends, which lost 7 bases and 2 bases, there was a span of 16 bases. DNA of the CDR3: TGTGCCAGCAACAAAGGGGGAAACCCCACAGATACGCAGTATTTT. Its protein is CASNKGGNPTDTQYF.

This rearrangement joins TRBV20-1 to TRBJ2-5, with a tentative D call TRBD1 (5 bases). Judging by the DNA end, TRBJ2-7 fits better; the J call may be wrong. The CDR3 length is 14 residues. Per germline, CDR1 DFQATT and CDR2 SNEGSKA (reference sequence). The CDR3 loop reads CSVHARTRTTEQYF. The CDR3 nucleotides are TGCAGTGTGCACGCTAGGACAAGGACAACCGAGCAGTACTTC.

This clonotype has a handful of counts. The chain is built from TRBV18 and TRBJ2-4; the D is unclear. CDR1 KGHSH and CDR2 LQKENI come from the germline V gene. Trimming took 1 base from V and 2 from J, leaving 9 bases between them. This CDR3 is 15 amino acids long. CDR3 DNA sequence: TGTGCCAGCTCACCACGTCCAGACACCAAAAACATTCAGTACTTC. It encodes CASSPRPDTKNIQYF.

The rearrangement links TRBV11-1 to TRBJ2-3; D unresolved. Looked up from germline, CDR1 is SGHAT and CDR2 is FQDESV (reference sequence). The CDR3 extends over 14 amino acids. V lost 5 bases and J lost 1, with 10 bases in between. The CDR3 DNA sequence: TGTGCCAGCAGCAAAAACATCCGCACAGATACGCAGTATTTT. This translates into CASSKNIRTDTQYF.

This clonotype has just a few counts. The CDR3 sequence: CASSYGVGFYEQYF. The CDR3 DNA sequence: TGTGCCAGCAGTTACGGCGTAGGTTTCTACGAGCAGTACTTC. This rearrangement joins TRBV6-2 or TRBV6-3 to TRBJ2-7; D not certain. Germline loops: CDR1 MNHEY, CDR2 SVGEGT. V lost 2 bases and J lost 3, with 11 bases in between. This CDR3 has 14 amino acids.

The chain uses TRBV12-3 or TRBV12-4 and TRBJ2-1; TRBD2 might be the D (6 bases). V was trimmed by 3 bases and J by 2 bases, leaving 14 bases between them. This CDR3 region has 16 residues. This CDR3 is CASSFVLAGPYNEQFF. The DNA for the CDR3 is TGTGCCAGCAGTTTTGTCTTGGCGGGGCCCTACAATGAGCAGTTCTTC.

This clonotype occurred a few times. The genes are TRBV29-1 and TRBJ2-1; 9 bases agree with TRBD2. This CDR3 has 14 amino acids. Germline values: CDR1 SQVTM, CDR2 ANQGSEA. Losses at the gene ends were 6 bases for V and 0 bases for J; bases not matched to a gene: 3. CDR3 amino acids: CSVISGGSYNEQFF. The CDR3, as DNA: TGCAGCGTGATTAGCGGGGGCTCCTACAATGAGCAGTTCTTC.

This chain links TRBV9 with TRBJ2-3; 7 bases map to TRBD1. V was pared by 3 bases and J by 5 bases, with 6 bases of the junction left unmatched. The germline gives CDR1 SGDLS, CDR2 YYNGEE. This CDR3 region has 14 residues. The CDR3, as DNA: TGTGCCAGCAGCGACCTACAGGGGATAGATACGCAGTATTTT. Translation gives CASSDLQGIDTQYF.

This clonotype was picked up a small number of times. CDR3: CASSFSEGNTEAFF. The CDR3 DNA sequence: TGTGCCAGCAGCTTTTCGGAGGGGAACACTGAAGCTTTCTTT. The V call is TRBV7-6, the J call TRBJ1-1, with D hard to call. The V gene lost 3 bases and the J gene lost 1 base, with 9 bases spanning the gap. CDR1 and CDR2 (germline): SGHVS, FNYEAQ. The CDR3 is 14 amino acids.

The chain couples TRBV3-1 to TRBJ2-5; no clear D gene. Judging by the DNA end, TRBJ2-1 fits better; the J call may be wrong. The germline V gene has CDR1 LGHDT and CDR2 YNNKEL (reference sequence). This CDR3 has 14 amino acids. In DNA, the CDR3 is TGTGCCAGCAGCCAAGATATAATAAAAGAGACCCAGTTCTTC. This translates into CASSQDIIKETQFF.

In this sample, this clonotype turned up many times. The rearrangement uses TRBV12-3 or TRBV12-4 and TRBJ2-7; the D is unclear. The length of the CDR3 is 13 residues. Deletions cut 5 bases from V and 0 bases from J, with 8 bases between. The CDR3 loop reads CASSATTSYEQYF. In DNA, the CDR3 is TGTGCCAGCAGTGCGACAACCTCCTACGAGCAGTACTTC.

This clonotype was counted a few times. The chain uses TRBV20-1 and TRBJ2-2; 10 bases align to TRBD2. The CDR3 covers 15 residues. V dropped 6 bases and J dropped 4; count of bases not matched to a gene: 8. Germline V lookup: CDR1 DFQATT, CDR2 SNEGSKA (reference sequence). As DNA, the CDR3 is TGCAGTGCCACGACTAGCGGGCCCATCACCGGGGAGCTGTTTTTT. It codes for CSATTSGPITGELFF.